This T cell receptor beta chain was documented in a study of control samples from healthy donors and cancer patients. Germline CDR1 reads LNHDA; CDR2 reads SQIVND (reference sequence). CDR3 length: 15 residues. Trimming took 0 bases from V and 9 from J, leaving 15 bases between them. Here immunoSEQ multiplex PCR was the method, and the copy in TCRdb shows in-frame clones only, minus some. The sample contains 55,000 to 65,000 clones, approximately 87% of which appear only once. The clonotype was recovered from a woman aged 55-69 years with lung cancer. The chain has TRBV19 and TRBJ1-5, with D uncertain. The sample was PBMCs. For the CDR3, the DNA is TGTGCCAGTAGTATAGATCGGGCAGGCCTCGGGCCCCAGCATTTT. Translation: CASSIDRAGLGPQHF.